Below, 23 T cell receptor beta chains from the same sample are listed, as sequenced in a study of neoadjuvant anti-PD-1 for oral cavity cancer (dated by TCRdb to the early 2020s). The intended sense of this specimen's time point label: before neoadjuvant nivolumab. Library preparation employed the immunoSEQ multiplex PCR assay. TCRdb took over this immuneACCESS table, retaining in-frame rearrangements with V and J assigned. Such tables are incomplete; in checked studies, under half of the missing clones stem from an unresolved V gene, and the remainder is unexplained. The table for this sample lists approximately 83,000 clones; 84% of them were counted only once. 3.1% of the sample lies in the top ten. Sample: PBMCs, taken before nivolumab (anti-PD-1) treatment. The receptors come from a person between 40 and 85 years old with oral cavity squamous cell carcinoma.

This clone was observed a single time. The chain couples TRBV10-3 to TRBJ2-1; D may be TRBD1 or TRBD2 (6 bases each). Germline V gene sequence: CDR1 ENHRY, CDR2 SYGVKD. Trimming stripped 10 bases from V and 4 bases from J, with 26 bases between. CDR3 length: 17 residues. The CDR3 DNA is TGTGCCACCAAGGAAGGGGGATCGGGAGAAGGGTACAATGAGCAGTTCTTC. Its protein is CATKEGGSGEGYNEQFF.

The V call is TRBV27, the J call TRBJ2-1, with D possibly TRBD2 on 5 matching bases. The CDR3 covers 14 residues. Trimming pared 1 base from V and 4 bases from J, leaving 8 bases between. Germline V CDR1 and CDR2: MNHEY, SMNVEV (reference sequence). Here the CDR3 DNA reads TGTGCCAGCAGTTTATTGTCGGGGTACAATGAGCAGTTCTTC. This translates into CASSLLSGYNEQFF.

This clone appeared once. This rearrangement joins TRBV25-1 to TRBJ1-4; a weak D match, TRBD1 (5 bases). This CDR3 is built from 12 residues. Germline CDR1 MGHDK, CDR2 SYGVNS. V lost 7 bases and J 14 bases, leaving 17 bases between the germline ends. DNA of the CDR3: TGTGCCAGCACCTCTGGGACGGGACGGCTGTTTTTT. Translating it yields CASTSGTGRLFF.

The gene calls are TRBV5-1 and TRBJ2-1, with D uncertain. The V gene's germline CDR1 is SGHRS and CDR2 YFSETQ. Trimming removed 1 base from V and 8 bases from J, with 13 bases in between. The CDR3 totals 14 residues. CDR3 protein: CASSLSLSRYEQFF. The CDR3 nucleotides are TGCGCCAGCAGCTTGTCTCTTAGTAGGTATGAGCAGTTCTTC.

This chain uses TRBV6-6 with TRBJ2-7; no clear D. The CDR3 totals 12 residues. Germline values: CDR1 MNHNY, CDR2 SVGAGI (reference sequence). Trimming cost V 0 bases and J 10 bases, with 10 bases left between them. The CDR3 sequence: CASSYSTGLQYF. The CDR3 DNA reads TGTGCCAGCAGTTACTCCACCGGCCTCCAGTACTTC.

The gene calls are TRBV27 and TRBJ2-7; D perhaps matches TRBD2 (6 bases). Germline values: CDR1 MNHEY, CDR2 SMNVEV (reference sequence). The CDR3 runs to 15 residues. Trimming left V 4 bases short and J 7 bases short, with 20 bases between. Written as DNA, the CDR3 is TGTGCCAGCAGTTCATTAGAGGGAGGAGGGAAAGAGCAGTACTTC. Its protein product is CASSSLEGGGKEQYF.

The genes are TRBV25-1 and TRBJ2-7, with D possibly matching TRBD1 (5 bases). The CDR3 has 12 amino acids. Trimming stripped 3 bases from V and 3 bases from J, with 6 bases between. From germline, CDR1 is MGHDK and CDR2 SYGVNS. CDR3 bases: TGTGCCAGCAGTGACACAGGCTACGAGCAGTACTTC. Amino acids: CASSDTGYEQYF.

The rearrangement joins TRBV6-5 to TRBJ2-7; 8 bases match TRBD1. Germline CDR1 reads MNHEY; CDR2 reads SVGAGI. V gave up 5 bases and J gave up 6 bases; unmatched junction bases: 9. This CDR3 region has 14 residues. CDR3 protein: CASSTGTGGREQYF. Here the CDR3 DNA reads TGTGCCAGCAGTACCGGGACAGGCGGACGCGAGCAGTACTTC.

The V and J genes are TRBV7-2 and TRBJ2-1; 11 bases align to TRBD2. This CDR3 comprises 17 residues. Germline V gives CDR1 SGHTA, CDR2 FQGNSA. The ends lost 0 bases at V and 0 bases at J; junction bases unmatched: 1. The CDR3 loop reads CASSLATSGVSYNEQFF. The CDR3, as DNA: TGTGCCAGCAGCTTAGCGACTAGCGGGGTCTCCTACAATGAGCAGTTCTTC. Complete variable domain (other parts from reference TRBV7-2 and TRBJ2-1): GAGVSQSPSNKVTEKGKDVELRCDPISGHTALYWYRQSLGQGLEFLIYFQGNSAPDKSGLPSDRFSAERTGGSVSTLTIQRTQQEDSAVYLCASSLATSGVSYNEQFFGPGTRLTVL.

The chain links TRBV6-1 to TRBJ2-2, with 7 bases that match TRBD1. The CDR3 consists of 13 residues. With V trimmed by 11 bases and J by 1 base, 4 bases remained unmatched. Germline CDR1 reads MNHNS; CDR2 reads SASEGT. Written as DNA, the CDR3 is TGTGCCGCCGGGACAGTGAACACCGGGGAGCTGTTTTTT. Its protein product is CAAGTVNTGELFF.

This chain links TRBV2 with TRBJ2-7; D is perhaps TRBD1 (6 bases). This CDR3 spans 13 amino acids. Germline values: CDR1 SNHLY, CDR2 FYNNEI. V was cut by 8 bases and J by 2 bases, with 13 bases left in between. The CDR3 sequence is CASSVGGAYEQYF. In nucleotides, the CDR3 is TGTGCCAGCTCTGTAGGGGGAGCCTACGAGCAGTACTTC.

This clone was seen a few times. The chain links TRBV10-1 to TRBJ1-5; D possibly corresponds to TRBD1 (6 bases). The germline gives CDR1 WNHNN, CDR2 SYGVQD (reference sequence). This CDR3 region has 13 residues. The V end was cut by 2 bases, the J end by 7 bases, with 9 bases between. The CDR3 here is CASSEEGEQPQHF. CDR3 in DNA: TGCGCCAGCAGTGAGGAGGGGGAACAGCCCCAGCATTTT.

The chain uses TRBV6-1 and TRBJ2-4, with a tentative D call TRBD1 (6 bases). This CDR3 is built from 11 residues. The germline V and J ends were trimmed by 8 bases and 6 bases, with 8 bases remaining between them. Germline CDR1 reads MNHNS; CDR2 reads SASEGT. CDR3 sequence (DNA): TGTGCCAGCGGGGACATAAACATTCAGTACTTC. This translates into CASGDINIQYF.

The table lists this clone with many counts. The rearrangement joins TRBV29-1 to TRBJ1-2, with D unclear. The germline CDR1 and CDR2 sequences are SQVTM and ANQGSEA. CDR3 length: 12 residues. V lost 0 bases and J lost 4, with 6 bases in between. The CDR3 DNA sequence: TGCAGCGTTGAAGACAGTTCCTATGGCTACACCTTC. This codes for CSVEDSSYGYTF.

V usage is TRBV6-7 and J usage is TRBJ2-1; TRBD2 agrees at 7 bases. TRBV6-7 qualifies as an ORF whose function is uncertain. Trimming at V came to 5 bases and at J to 8 bases, leaving 15 bases not matched to a gene. This CDR3 spans 16 amino acids. In DNA form, the CDR3 reads TGTGCCAGCAGTCGGATGAATCGACTAGCAAGGGATGAGCAGTTCTTC. Translation gives CASSRMNRLARDEQFF.

The rearrangement joins TRBV30 to TRBJ2-7; TRBD2 aligns across 14 bases. J was trimmed by 1 base and V by 2 bases; bases with no gene match: 13. The CDR3 has 19 residues. Germline V gene sequence: CDR1 GTSNPN, CDR2 SVGIG (reference sequence). CDR3 coding DNA: TGTGCCTGGAGTAAGACTCTAGGGACTAGCGGGAGAAGGTCCTACGAGCAGTACTTC. Its translation: CAWSKTLGTSGRRSYEQYF.

The chain is built from TRBV19 and TRBJ1-2, with D uncertain. Germline V gene data show CDR1 as LNHDA and CDR2 as SQIVND (reference sequence). The CDR3 sequence is 14 residues long. V lost 6 bases to trimming and J lost 7 bases, with 18 bases between them. DNA of the CDR3: TGTGCCAGTAGGAGCAGTGGATCGATGGGTGGCTACACCTTC. Residues: CASRSSGSMGGYTF.

The chain uses TRBV7-9 and TRBJ2-5; 8 bases fit TRBD1. The V gene's germline CDR1 is SEHNR and CDR2 FQNEAQ (reference sequence). With 1 base clipped from V and 3 bases from J, the junction kept 4 bases outside the gene matches. This CDR3 spans 15 amino acids. Written as DNA, the CDR3 is TGTGCCAGCAGCTTAGGCCAGGGGGCAGAAGAGACCCAGTACTTC. Residues: CASSLGQGAEETQYF.

The rearrangement links TRBV6-9 to TRBJ1-1, with D unresolved. The germline V gene encodes CDR1 MNHGY and CDR2 SVAAGI. The CDR3 length is 8 residues. The V and J ends lost 6 bases and 14 bases respectively, with 7 bases between them. CDR3 DNA: TGTGCCAGCAGGCCCTCCTTCTTT. Translated: CASRPSFF.

This chain links TRBV5-8 with TRBJ2-2, with a possible D match to TRBD2 (5 bases). The CDR3 is 14 residues long. V shed 0 bases and J shed 6 bases, with 9 bases lying between them. Germline V gene lookup returns CDR1 SGHTS and CDR2 YDEGEE. CDR3 sequence (DNA): TGTGCCAGCAGCTTGGGATTCGGGGCCGGGGAGCTGTTTTTT. Its protein product is CASSLGFGAGELFF.

The gene calls are TRBV28 and TRBJ2-7; TRBD2 matches at 8 bases. The CDR3 spans 16 residues. The V segment lost 8 bases and the J segment 1 base; nucleotides outside the gene matches: 13. Germline V gene data show CDR1 as MDHEN and CDR2 as SYDVKM. The CDR3 region has the DNA TGTGCCAGCCTAGCCCATGCGGGAGGCCGATCCTACGAGCAGTACTTC. Amino acid sequence: CASLAHAGGRSYEQYF.

The V call is TRBV7-2, the J call TRBJ2-2; no clear D gene. This CDR3 spans 10 amino acids. CDR1 SGHTA and CDR2 FQGNSA come from the germline V gene. The V gene lost 8 bases and the J gene lost 5 bases, with 3 bases spanning the gap. This CDR3 reads CASGTGELFF. CDR3 DNA sequence: TGTGCCAGCGGTACCGGGGAGCTGTTTTTT.

The V gene is TRBV7-3, the J gene TRBJ1-1, with D possibly being TRBD1 (5 bases). V shed 1 base and J shed 5 bases, with 17 bases lying between them. The germline V gene encodes CDR1 SGHTA and CDR2 FQGTGA. This CDR3 contains 16 residues. In DNA form, the CDR3 reads TGTGCCAGCAGCTTAATAGGCGGGACGGGGGAAACTGAAGCTTTCTTT. Translating gives CASSLIGGTGETEAFF.